The present entry profiles one TCR beta chain with its context. This table comes from immunoSEQ multiplex PCR, and its TCRdb copy is limited to in-frame clones, with some not included. The sample lists 2 million to 2.5 million clones; roughly 93% were seen once. This entry comes from a study of shared clonotypes between healthy human individuals. V lost 4 bases and J 6 bases, leaving 5 bases between the germline ends. Germline V gene lookup returns CDR1 GTSNPN and CDR2 SVGIG (reference sequence). The CDR3 loop spans 10 amino acids. The chain joins TRBV30 to TRBJ2-3; D unresolved. This sequence originates from a man aged 18 to 30 in good health. Some clones in this sample may be carry-over from other donors' samples. Material for sequencing was naive CD4+ T cells from PBMCs. Subset defined: CD45RA+ positively selected. CDR3 nucleotides: TGTGCCTGGAAGCCGGATACGCAGTATTTT. Its protein is CAWKPDTQYF.